One sample yielded the 24 T cell receptor beta chains listed below, sequenced in a study of T cell repertoires in cytomegalovirus infection. TCRdb ran MiXCR on the reads and lists one entry per CDR3 protein. The sample includes about 890,000 distinct CDR3 sequences, around 30% seen only once; the top ten take about an eighth. What these receptors recognize is not known. The starting material was cultured CD8+ T cells from PBMCs, obtained from culture after CMV antigen stimulation. These receptors were collected from a human donor in good health (CMV status not recorded). Some clones in this sample may be carry-over from other donors' samples.

This rearrangement joins TRBV7-4 to TRBJ1-5; TRBD1 might be the D (5 bases). The CDR3 is made up of 16 amino acids. In germline, CDR1 is SGHVT, CDR2 SQSDAQ. V was clipped by 5 bases and J by 0 bases, with 14 bases between them. CDR3 amino acids: CASSHDRRNSNQPQHF. CDR3 sequence (DNA): TGTGCCAGCAGCCACGACAGAAGAAATAGCAATCAGCCCCAGCATTTT.

The chain employs TRBV20-1 and TRBJ2-5, with D perhaps matching TRBD1 or TRBD2 (5 bases each). In germline, CDR1 is DFQATT, CDR2 SNEGSKA (reference sequence). CDR3 length: 15 residues. The germline V and J ends were trimmed by 5 bases and 4 bases, with 20 bases remaining between them. The CDR3: CSAFKSGGLRETQYF. In nucleotides, the CDR3 is TGCAGTGCTTTTAAAAGTGGGGGTCTTAGAGAGACCCAGTACTTC.

In its sample, this clonotype was seen a few times. The gene calls are TRBV6-5 and TRBJ1-3; D call uncertain. The V gene lost 0 bases and the J gene lost 3 bases, with 3 bases spanning the gap. Germline-derived CDR1 and CDR2 are MNHEY and SVGAGI. The CDR3 consists of 13 residues. The DNA for the CDR3 is TGTGCCAGCAGTTACTCCGGTGGAAACACCATATATTTT. Its translation is CASSYSGGNTIYF.

The chain carries TRBV4-2 and TRBJ2-1; a weak D match, TRBD2 (6 bases). Trimming pared 3 bases from V and 8 bases from J, leaving 17 bases between. CDR3 length equals 15 residues. Germline V lookup: CDR1 LGHNA, CDR2 YNFKEQ. The CDR3 sequence is CASSHEGAGFDEQFF. The CDR3 DNA reads as TGTGCCAGCAGCCATGAAGGGGCGGGGTTCGATGAGCAGTTCTTC.

This clonotype has a handful of counts. The chain has TRBV29-1 and TRBJ2-7; a possible D gene is TRBD1 (6 bases). This CDR3 is 15 amino acids long. The germline V and J ends were trimmed by 3 bases and 4 bases, with 19 bases remaining between them. The germline V gene has CDR1 SQVTM and CDR2 ANQGSEA. CDR3 sequence (DNA): TGCAGCGTTGATTTTAGGACACGGGGACAATACGAGCAGTACTTC. Its protein product is CSVDFRTRGQYEQYF.

V and J are TRBV20-1 and TRBJ2-1, with D uncertain. In germline, CDR1 is DFQATT, CDR2 SNEGSKA (reference sequence). Trimming removed 0 bases from V and 2 bases from J, with 14 bases in between. CDR3 length equals 16 residues. The CDR3 bases are TGCAGTGCTAGAGACCCCGCAACGGCAACCTACAATGAGCAGTTCTTC. Encoded protein: CSARDPATATYNEQFF.

This chain joins TRBV29-1 and TRBJ2-5; D is perhaps TRBD1 or TRBD2 (5 bases each). CDR1 and CDR2 (germline): SQVTM, ANQGSEA. Trimming cost V 6 bases and J 3 bases, with 20 bases left between them. The CDR3 runs 15 residues. CDR3 bases: TGCAGCGTCGGTGACTACATCCAGGGAAAAGAGACCCAGTACTTC. Translated, it gives CSVGDYIQGKETQYF. The full variable domain, its missing parts supplied by reference TRBV29-1 and TRBJ2-5, is SAVISQKPSRDICQRGTSLTIQCQVDSQVTMMFWYRQQPGQSLTLIATANQGSEATYESGFVIDKFPISRPNLTFSTLTVSNMSPEDSSIYLCSVGDYIQGKETQYFGPGTRLLVL.

The rearrangement joins TRBV7-2 to TRBJ1-4, with 7 bases matching TRBD1. The V segment lost 5 bases and the J segment 8 bases; nucleotides outside the gene matches: 11. Germline lookup yields CDR1 SGHTA and CDR2 FQGNSA. The CDR3 sequence is 15 residues long. In DNA form, the CDR3 reads TGTGCCAGCAGCGGAAAGGGGGCGGCCCCAGAAAAACTGTTTTTT. As protein: CASSGKGAAPEKLFF.

The genes are TRBV4-1 and TRBJ1-2; 8 bases line up with TRBD1. Germline lookup yields CDR1 MGHRA and CDR2 YSYEKL. The trim removed 2 bases at V and 6 bases at J, leaving 2 bases unmatched. CDR3 length: 13 residues. CDR3: CASSQQTGDGYTF. For the CDR3, the DNA is TGCGCCAGCAGCCAACAGACAGGGGATGGCTACACCTTC.

This clonotype was counted at least ten times. This sequence joins TRBV7-6 and TRBJ2-2; 9 bases map to TRBD1. The CDR3 is made up of 15 amino acids. V was pared by 3 bases and J by 7 bases, with 6 bases of the junction left unmatched. The V gene's germline CDR1 is SGHVS and CDR2 FNYEAQ. The CDR3 DNA is TGTGCCAGCAGCTTTGGGGACAGGGATTTCGGGGAGCTGTTTTTT. Its translation: CASSFGDRDFGELFF.

This clonotype was picked up many times. V usage is TRBV7-9 and J usage is TRBJ1-1; D unresolved. CDR3 size: 13 residues. Per the germline V gene, CDR1 is SEHNR and CDR2 is FQNEAQ (reference sequence). The V end was cut by 1 base, the J end by 1 base, with 4 bases between. CDR3 sequence (DNA): TGTGCCAGCAGCTTAGGGGCGAACACTGAAGCTTTCTTT. This codes for CASSLGANTEAFF.

On this clonotype itself: A junction boundary mismatches the germline segment, possibly from a read error. CDR3 in amino acids: CVSREGPTASTDTQYF. In nucleotides, the CDR3 is TGTGTCAGCAGGGAGGGTCCGACAGCTAGCACAGATACGCAGTATTTT. The V call is TRBV5-4, the J call TRBJ2-3; 7 bases agree with TRBD2. The CDR3 is 16 amino acids. Germline lookup yields CDR1 SGHNT and CDR2 YYREEE (reference sequence).

This clonotype was seen a handful of times. DNA of the CDR3: TGTGCCAGCAGCAGCGGACAAGATGGGGGGCCAGATACGCAGTATTTT. The encoded protein is CASSSGQDGGPDTQYF. This chain uses TRBV7-6 with TRBJ2-3; TRBD1 or TRBD2 may be the D gene (6 bases each). Trimming removed 5 bases from V and 4 bases from J, with 19 bases in between. The CDR3 covers 16 residues. Germline-derived CDR1 and CDR2 are SGHVS and FNYEAQ.

This clonotype has more than one count but fewer than ten. The chain links TRBV19 to TRBJ1-1; TRBD1 is a possible D gene (6 bases). CDR3 length: 15 amino acids. V was shortened by 3 bases and J by 3 bases, with 14 bases between the two germline ends. Germline CDR1 reads LNHDA; CDR2 reads SQIVND (reference sequence). The CDR3 spells CASSIRGLDYTEAFF. The CDR3, as DNA: TGTGCCAGTAGTATCAGGGGCCTAGACTACACTGAAGCTTTCTTT.

The rearrangement links TRBV11-1 to TRBJ2-2; D may be TRBD1 (5 bases). Trimming cost V 5 bases and J 1 base, with 14 bases left between them. CDR1 SGHAT and CDR2 FQDESV come from the germline V gene (reference sequence). The CDR3 covers 16 residues. CDR3: CASSVRQMLNTGELFF. CDR3 DNA sequence: TGTGCCAGCAGCGTCCGACAGATGCTGAACACCGGGGAGCTGTTTTTT.

With respect to this clonotype: A junction boundary mismatches the germline segment, possibly from a read error. The chain employs TRBV2 and TRBJ1-2; D ambiguous. Germline V lookup: CDR1 SNHLY, CDR2 FYNNEI. This CDR3 is built from 12 residues. The CDR3 DNA sequence: TGTGTCAGCAAGTGGGATCGGGTTGGCTACACCTTC. As protein: CVSKWDRVGYTF.

This chain joins TRBV6-1 and TRBJ2-1; D might be TRBD1 or TRBD2, each matching 5 bases. V was shortened by 4 bases and J by 0 bases, with 19 bases between the two germline ends. Germline CDR1 MNHNS, CDR2 SASEGT. The CDR3 runs to 18 residues. The CDR3: CASSVAIWDQSSYNEQFF. The CDR3 bases are TGTGCCAGCAGTGTAGCGATTTGGGACCAAAGCTCCTACAATGAGCAGTTCTTC.

V and J are TRBV15 and TRBJ2-1; possibly TRBD1 or TRBD2 for D (6 bases each). V was pared by 1 base and J by 3 bases, with 10 bases between. The CDR3 has 15 residues. Germline CDR1 is LNHNV and CDR2 is YYDKDF (reference sequence). The CDR3, as DNA: TGTGCCACCAGCAGAGCCAGGGGACTCTACAATGAGCAGTTCTTC. Protein product: CATSRARGLYNEQFF.

This clonotype was seen a handful of times. The gene calls are TRBV11-2 and TRBJ2-1, with D perhaps matching TRBD2 (6 bases). Per the germline V gene, CDR1 is SGHAT and CDR2 is FQNNGV. The length of the CDR3 is 17 residues. Trimming stripped 0 bases from V and 2 bases from J, with 14 bases between. The CDR3 DNA reads as TGTGCCAGCAGCTTAGAAGTCGCGGGGCCACCCTACAATGAGCAGTTCTTC. It yields the protein CASSLEVAGPPYNEQFF.

This chain uses TRBV27 with TRBJ1-1; D remains ambiguous. This CDR3 is built from 13 residues. The V end was cut by 3 bases, the J end by 5 bases, with 10 bases between. Looked up from germline, CDR1 is MNHEY and CDR2 is SMNVEV (reference sequence). CDR3: CASSLSFRTEAFF. CDR3 coding DNA: TGTGCCAGCAGTTTGAGCTTCAGGACTGAAGCTTTCTTT.

The table lists this clonotype with many counts. The chain carries TRBV7-2 and TRBJ2-7; D not certain. Germline V gene sequence: CDR1 SGHTA, CDR2 FQGNSA. This CDR3 is 13 amino acids long. The ends were cut back, 3 bases at V and 1 base at J, with 7 bases in the middle. The chain's CDR3 is CASSFSQSYEQYF. The CDR3 DNA reads TGTGCCAGCAGCTTCAGTCAGTCCTACGAGCAGTACTTC.

The V and J genes are TRBV6-5 and TRBJ2-1; tentative D call: TRBD1 (5 bases). CDR3 length: 12 residues. CDR1 is MNHEY and CDR2 is SVGAGI in the germline V gene. The ends were cut back, 9 bases at V and 7 bases at J, with 13 bases in the middle. This chain's CDR3 is CARGDIGNEQFF. The CDR3 nucleotides are TGTGCCAGAGGGGATATTGGTAATGAGCAGTTCTTC.

In its sample, this clonotype was seen once. This chain connects TRBV2 to TRBJ1-5, with TRBD1 identical over 7 bases. The CDR3 loop spans 13 amino acids. With 11 bases clipped from V and 4 bases from J, the junction kept 8 bases outside the gene matches. Per the germline V gene, CDR1 is SNHLY and CDR2 is FYNNEI. CDR3 coding DNA: TGTGCCGCCAAACTCAGGGGGAATCAGCCCCAGCATTTT. Translation: CAAKLRGNQPQHF.

V usage is TRBV6-5 and J usage is TRBJ2-5; TRBD2 might be the D (5 bases). With 2 bases removed from V and 1 base from J, the gap between germline ends came to 11 bases. The CDR3 is 15 residues long. Germline V gene lookup returns CDR1 MNHEY and CDR2 SVGAGI. The CDR3 sequence is CASSYANGIQETQYF. The CDR3, as DNA: TGTGCCAGCAGTTACGCAAACGGGATCCAAGAGACCCAGTACTTC.